A single TCR beta chain is shown here with its context. The sample originates from a study of blood T cell repertoires in COVID-19. Some clones are missing from TCRdb's copy, which holds only in-frame ones; the method was immunoSEQ multiplex PCR. Among about 220,000 clones listed, over 80% were seen once. The CDR3 sequence is 13 residues long. V lost 6 bases and J 4 bases, leaving 10 bases between the germline ends. Germline CDR1 and CDR2: MNHEY and SMNVEV (reference sequence). V is TRBV27 and J is TRBJ1-5; D may be TRBD1 (5 bases). Sequencing input: PBMCs or T cells enriched from blood (not recorded which). The source is a woman aged 40 to 55 who had recovered from COVID-19. Written as DNA, the CDR3 is TGTGCCAGCAGACCTTACAGGAATCAGCCCCAGCATTTT. The encoded protein is CASRPYRNQPQHF.